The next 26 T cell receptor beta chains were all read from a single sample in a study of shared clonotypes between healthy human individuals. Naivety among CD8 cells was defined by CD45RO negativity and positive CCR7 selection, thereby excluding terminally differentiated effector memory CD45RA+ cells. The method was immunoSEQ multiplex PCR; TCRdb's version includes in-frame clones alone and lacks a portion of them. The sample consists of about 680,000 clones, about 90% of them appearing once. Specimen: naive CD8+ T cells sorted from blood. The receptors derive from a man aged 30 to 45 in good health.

Written as DNA, the CDR3 is TGTGCCATCAGTAGGGACGCTTTAACTGAAGCTTTCTTT. Its protein is CAISRDALTEAFF. The V gene is TRBV10-3, the J gene TRBJ1-1; possible D gene TRBD1, 5 bases. Germline CDR1 ENHRY, CDR2 SYGVKD. The CDR3 runs to 13 residues. Trimming took 5 bases from V and 5 from J, leaving 12 bases between them.

CDR3 sequence: CASSIGGYSNQPQHF. The CDR3 nucleotides are TGTGCCAGCAGTATAGGCGGTTATAGCAATCAGCCCCAGCATTTT. The chain carries TRBV27 and TRBJ1-5; D uncertain. Germline loops: CDR1 MNHEY, CDR2 SMNVEV (reference sequence). Trimming shortened V by 5 bases and J by 0 bases, and 11 bases separated the two germline ends. CDR3 size: 15 residues.

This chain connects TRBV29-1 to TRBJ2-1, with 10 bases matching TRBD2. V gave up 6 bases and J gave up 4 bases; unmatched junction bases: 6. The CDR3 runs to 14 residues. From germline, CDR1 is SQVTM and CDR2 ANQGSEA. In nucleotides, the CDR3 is TGCAGCGTGGGGGGGACTAGCGCTTACAATGAGCAGTTCTTC. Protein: CSVGGTSAYNEQFF.

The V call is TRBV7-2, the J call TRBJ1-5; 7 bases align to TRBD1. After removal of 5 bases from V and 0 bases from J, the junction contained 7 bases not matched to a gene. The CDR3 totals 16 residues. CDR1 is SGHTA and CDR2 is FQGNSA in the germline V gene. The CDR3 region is CASSGRTGYSNQPQHF. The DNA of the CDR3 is TGTGCCAGCAGCGGGAGGACAGGCTATAGCAATCAGCCCCAGCATTTT.

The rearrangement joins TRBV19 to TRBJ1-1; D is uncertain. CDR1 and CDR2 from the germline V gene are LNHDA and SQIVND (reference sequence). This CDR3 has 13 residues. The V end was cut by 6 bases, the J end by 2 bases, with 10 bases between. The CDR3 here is CASSPSDNTEAFF. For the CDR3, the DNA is TGTGCCAGTAGCCCCTCTGACAACACTGAAGCTTTCTTT.

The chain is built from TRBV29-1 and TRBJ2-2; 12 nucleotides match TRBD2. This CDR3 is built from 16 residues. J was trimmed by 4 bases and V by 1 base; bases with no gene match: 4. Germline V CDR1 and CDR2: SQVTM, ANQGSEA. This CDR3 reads CSVEVGLAGPTGELFF. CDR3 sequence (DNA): TGCAGCGTTGAAGTTGGACTAGCGGGACCCACCGGGGAGCTGTTTTTT.

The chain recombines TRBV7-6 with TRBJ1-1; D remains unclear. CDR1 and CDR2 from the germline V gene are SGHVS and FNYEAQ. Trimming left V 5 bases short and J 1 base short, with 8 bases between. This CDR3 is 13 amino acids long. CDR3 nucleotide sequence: TGTGCCAGCAGCGTCTCCTGGAACACTGAAGCTTTCTTT. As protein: CASSVSWNTEAFF.

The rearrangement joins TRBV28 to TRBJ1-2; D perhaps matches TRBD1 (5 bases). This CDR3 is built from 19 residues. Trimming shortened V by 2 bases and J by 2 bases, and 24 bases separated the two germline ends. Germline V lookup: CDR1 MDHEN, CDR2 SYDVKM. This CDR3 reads CASSLLLTGTTTINYGYTF. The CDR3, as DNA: TGTGCCAGCAGTTTACTCCTAACGGGGACCACTACGATAAACTATGGCTACACCTTC.

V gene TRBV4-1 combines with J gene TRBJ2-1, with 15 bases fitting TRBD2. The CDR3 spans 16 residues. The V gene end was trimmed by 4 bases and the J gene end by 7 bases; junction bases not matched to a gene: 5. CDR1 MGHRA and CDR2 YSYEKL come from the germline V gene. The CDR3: CASSPTGTSGRNEQFF. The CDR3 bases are TGCGCCAGCAGCCCTACCGGGACTAGCGGGAGGAATGAGCAGTTCTTC.

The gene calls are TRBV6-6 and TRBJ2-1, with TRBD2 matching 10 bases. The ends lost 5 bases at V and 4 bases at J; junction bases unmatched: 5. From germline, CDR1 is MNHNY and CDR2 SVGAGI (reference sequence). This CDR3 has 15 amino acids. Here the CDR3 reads CASSTGLAEYNEQFF. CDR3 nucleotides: TGTGCCAGCAGTACAGGACTAGCGGAATACAATGAGCAGTTCTTC.

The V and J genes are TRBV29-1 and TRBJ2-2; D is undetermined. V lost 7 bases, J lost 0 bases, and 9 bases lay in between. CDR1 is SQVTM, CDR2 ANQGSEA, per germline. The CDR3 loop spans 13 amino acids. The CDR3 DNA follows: TGCAGCGCCTTCGAGGCGAACACCGGGGAGCTGTTTTTT. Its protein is CSAFEANTGELFF.

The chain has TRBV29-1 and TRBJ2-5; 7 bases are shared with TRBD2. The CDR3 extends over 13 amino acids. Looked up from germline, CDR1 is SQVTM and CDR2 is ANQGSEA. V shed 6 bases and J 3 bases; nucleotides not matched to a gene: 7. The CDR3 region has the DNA TGCAGCGTCTACCACCTAGCGGAAGAGACCCAGTACTTC. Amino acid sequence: CSVYHLAEETQYF.

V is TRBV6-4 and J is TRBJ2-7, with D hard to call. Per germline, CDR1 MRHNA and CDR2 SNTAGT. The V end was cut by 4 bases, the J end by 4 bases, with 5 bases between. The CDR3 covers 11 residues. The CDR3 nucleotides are TGTGCCAGCAGTGTCGGGTACGAGCAGTACTTC. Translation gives CASSVGYEQYF.

The CDR3 sequence is CASSVIGLAGDEQYF. In nucleotides, the CDR3 is TGTGCCAGCAGTGTTATAGGACTAGCGGGAGACGAGCAGTACTTC. The rearrangement links TRBV27 to TRBJ2-7; the match to TRBD2 covers 13 bases. Trimming at V came to 5 bases and at J to 5 bases, leaving 6 bases not matched to a gene. Germline V CDR1 and CDR2: MNHEY, SMNVEV (reference sequence). The CDR3 runs 15 residues.

The CDR3 coding sequence is TGTGCCAGCAGCCGACAGGGGGCGACTAGCGGGAGGAATAATGAGCAGTTCTTC. This gives the protein CASSRQGATSGRNNEQFF. This chain uses TRBV27 with TRBJ2-1; the match to TRBD2 covers 13 bases. The CDR3 contains 18 residues. Germline CDR1 and CDR2: MNHEY and SMNVEV (reference sequence). V shed 6 bases, J shed 7 bases, and the junction held 15 bases outside the gene matches.

The CDR3 sequence: CASGYGTANYGYTF. The CDR3 region has the DNA TGTGCTAGTGGATACGGGACAGCTAACTATGGCTACACCTTC. The chain couples TRBV12-5 to TRBJ1-2; 7 positions match TRBD1. Trimming at V came to 6 bases and at J to 0 bases, leaving 4 bases not matched to a gene. The length of the CDR3 is 14 residues. Germline CDR1 is LGHNT and CDR2 is FRNRAP.

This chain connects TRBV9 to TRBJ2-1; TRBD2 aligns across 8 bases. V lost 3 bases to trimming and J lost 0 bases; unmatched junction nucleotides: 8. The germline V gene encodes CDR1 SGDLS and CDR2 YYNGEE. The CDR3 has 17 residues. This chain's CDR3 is CASSARTSTSSYNEQFF. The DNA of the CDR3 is TGTGCCAGCAGCGCGAGGACTAGCACGAGCTCCTACAATGAGCAGTTCTTC.

The CDR3 reads CASSPQVTYGYTF. In DNA, the CDR3 is TGTGCCAGCAGTCCCCAGGTTACTTATGGCTACACCTTC. V usage is TRBV6-5 and J usage is TRBJ1-2, with no clear D. The CDR3 spans 13 residues. Germline lookup yields CDR1 MNHEY and CDR2 SVGAGI. V was cut by 5 bases and J by 5 bases, with 12 bases left in between.

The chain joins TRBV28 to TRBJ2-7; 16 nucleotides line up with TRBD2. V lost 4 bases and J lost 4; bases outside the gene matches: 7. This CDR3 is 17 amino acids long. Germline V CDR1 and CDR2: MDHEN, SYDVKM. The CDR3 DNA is TGTGCCAGCAGTTACGGGACTAGCGGGAGGGCCGGGTACGAGCAGTACTTC. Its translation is CASSYGTSGRAGYEQYF.

The CDR3 loop reads CASSHDSYEQYF. The CDR3 nucleotides read TGTGCCAGCAGCCACGACTCCTACGAGCAGTACTTC. This chain uses TRBV14 with TRBJ2-7, with D unclear. Germline V gene data show CDR1 as SGHDN and CDR2 as FVKESK. V was trimmed by 3 bases and J by 0 bases, leaving 3 bases between them. This CDR3 is 12 amino acids long.

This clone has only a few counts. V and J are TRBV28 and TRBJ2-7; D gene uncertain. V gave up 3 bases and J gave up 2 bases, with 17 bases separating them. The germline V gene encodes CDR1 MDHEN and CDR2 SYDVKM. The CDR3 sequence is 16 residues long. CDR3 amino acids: CASSLLNGQSPYEQYF. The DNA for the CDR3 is TGTGCCAGCAGTTTGTTAAACGGCCAATCGCCCTACGAGCAGTACTTC.

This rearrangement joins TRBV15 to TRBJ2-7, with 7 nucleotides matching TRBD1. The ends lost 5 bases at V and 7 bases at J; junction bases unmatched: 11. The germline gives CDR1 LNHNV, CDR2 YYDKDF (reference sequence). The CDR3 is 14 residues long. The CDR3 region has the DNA TGTGCCACCAGCCCGGACAGGAGACCCGAAGAGCAGTACTTC. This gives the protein CATSPDRRPEEQYF.

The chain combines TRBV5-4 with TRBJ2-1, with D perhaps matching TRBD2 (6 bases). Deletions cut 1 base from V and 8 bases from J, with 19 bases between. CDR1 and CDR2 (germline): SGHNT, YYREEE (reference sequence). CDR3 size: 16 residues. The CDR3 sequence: CASSLWGDGSNDEQFF. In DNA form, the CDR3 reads TGTGCCAGCAGCTTGTGGGGGGACGGTTCAAACGATGAGCAGTTCTTC.

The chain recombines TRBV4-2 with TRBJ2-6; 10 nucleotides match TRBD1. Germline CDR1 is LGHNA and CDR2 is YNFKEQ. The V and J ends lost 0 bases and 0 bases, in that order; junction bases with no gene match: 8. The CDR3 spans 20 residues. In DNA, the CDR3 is TGTGCCAGCAGCCAAGATCCGACAGGGGGCGGAGGCTCTGGGGCCAACGTCCTGACTTTC. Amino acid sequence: CASSQDPTGGGGSGANVLTF.

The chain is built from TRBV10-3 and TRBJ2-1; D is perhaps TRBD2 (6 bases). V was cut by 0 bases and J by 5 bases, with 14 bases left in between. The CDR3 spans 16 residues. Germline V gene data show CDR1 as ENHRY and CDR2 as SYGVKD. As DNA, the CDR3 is TGTGCCATCAGTGAGTCGTTCCTAGCGTCCAACAATGAGCAGTTCTTC. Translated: CAISESFLASNNEQFF.

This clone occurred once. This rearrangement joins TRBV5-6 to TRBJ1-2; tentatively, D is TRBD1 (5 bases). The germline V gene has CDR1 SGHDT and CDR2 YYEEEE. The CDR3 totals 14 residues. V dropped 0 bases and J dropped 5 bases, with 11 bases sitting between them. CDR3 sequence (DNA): TGTGCCAGCAGCTTGGGGTCCCCAGGGTATGGCTACACCTTC. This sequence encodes CASSLGSPGYGYTF. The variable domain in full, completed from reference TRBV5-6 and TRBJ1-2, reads DAGVTQSPTHLIKTRGQQVTLRCSPKSGHDTVSWYQQALGQGPQFIFQYYEEEERQRGNFPDRFSGHQFPNYSSELNVNALLLGDSALYLCASSLGSPGYGYTFGSGTRLTVV.